This entry features one T cell receptor (beta chain) sequence. The record originates from a study of blood T cell repertoires in COVID-19. The wider study: PBMCs, B-cell-depleted T cells, or T cells provided the cDNA or gDNA that made up the material.

Germline V gene data show CDR1 as SGHRS and CDR2 as YFSETQ. This CDR3 has 20 residues. V shed 4 bases, J shed 0 bases, and the junction held 13 bases outside the gene matches. Libraries were prepared by immunoSEQ multiplex PCR; TCRdb keeps only in-frame clonotypes and omits some of them. The repertoire has around 400,000 clones, approximately 89% of them found once; the top ten carry 1.7%. Sample: PBMCs or T cells enriched from blood (not recorded which). The receptor was isolated from a woman aged 25 to 39 who had recovered from COVID-19. The chain recombines TRBV5-1 with TRBJ1-6; 10 bases agree with TRBD1. This CDR3 reads CASSLVGGQGLSSYNSPLHF. CDR3 DNA: TGCGCCAGCAGCCTTGTAGGGGGACAGGGGCTTAGCTCCTATAATTCACCCCTCCACTTT.